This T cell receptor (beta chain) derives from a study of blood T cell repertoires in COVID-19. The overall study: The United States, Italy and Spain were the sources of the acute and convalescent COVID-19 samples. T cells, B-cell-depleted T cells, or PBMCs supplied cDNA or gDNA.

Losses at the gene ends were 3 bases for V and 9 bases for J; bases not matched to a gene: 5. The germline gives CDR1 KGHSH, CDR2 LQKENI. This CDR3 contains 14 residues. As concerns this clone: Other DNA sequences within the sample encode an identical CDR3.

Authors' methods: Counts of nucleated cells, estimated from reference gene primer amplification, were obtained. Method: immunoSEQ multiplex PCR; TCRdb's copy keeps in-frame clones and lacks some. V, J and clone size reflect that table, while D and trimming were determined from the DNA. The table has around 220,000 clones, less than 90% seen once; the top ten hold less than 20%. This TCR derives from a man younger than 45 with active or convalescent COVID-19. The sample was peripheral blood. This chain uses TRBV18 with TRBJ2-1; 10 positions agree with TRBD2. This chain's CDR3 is CASSPLAGEGEQFF. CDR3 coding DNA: TGTGCCAGCTCACCGCTAGCGGGAGAGGGTGAGCAGTTCTTC.